The 19 T cell receptor beta chains presented below share a single source sample, sequenced in a study of cytomegalovirus exposure and HLA in healthy donors. The primer mix had 60 Vbeta and 13 Jbeta primers. TCRdb's copy holds only in-frame clones and misses some; the assay was immunoSEQ multiplex PCR. The table shows about 220,000 clones, with more than 75% occurring only once. Sequences were obtained from PBMCs. These receptor sequences come from a woman aged 40 to 49 in good health and CMV-seropositive.

The chain recombines TRBV30 with TRBJ1-5; D is unresolved. CDR1 and CDR2 from the germline V gene are GTSNPN and SVGIG (reference sequence). The CDR3 has 15 amino acids. Trimming cost V 3 bases and J 0 bases, with 12 bases left between them. This chain's CDR3 is CAWSARPGSNQPQHF. CDR3 nucleotide sequence: TGTGCCTGGAGCGCTCGCCCGGGTAGCAATCAGCCCCAGCATTTT. The complete variable domain, with remaining parts taken from reference TRBV30 and TRBJ1-5, reads SQTIHQWPATLVQPVGSPLSLECTVEGTSNPNLYWYRQAAGRGLQLLFYSVGIGQISSEVPQNLSASRPQDRQFILSSKKLLLSDSGFYLCAWSARPGSNQPQHFGDGTRLSIL.

This clone was seen once. V gene TRBV7-8 combines with J gene TRBJ1-2; D not certain. V was trimmed by 4 bases and J by 2 bases, leaving 11 bases between them. Germline CDR1 and CDR2: SGHVS and FQNEAQ. The CDR3 is 14 amino acids. CDR3 sequence reads: CASSSPPGNYGYTF. Written as DNA, the CDR3 is TGTGCCAGCAGCTCCCCACCCGGGAACTATGGCTACACCTTC. The whole variable domain, filled in from reference TRBV7-8 and TRBJ1-2, reads GAGVSQSPRYKVAKRGQDVALRCDPISGHVSLFWYQQALGQGPEFLTYFQNEAQLDKSGLPSDRFFAERPEGSVSTLKIQRTQQEDSAVYLCASSSPPGNYGYTFGSGTRLTVV.

V usage is TRBV18 and J usage is TRBJ2-2, with a possible D match to TRBD2 (5 bases). The germline V gene encodes CDR1 KGHSH and CDR2 LQKENI. V was trimmed by 1 base and J by 5 bases, leaving 8 bases between them. The CDR3 consists of 14 residues. CDR3 sequence: CASSPLGGTGELFF. CDR3 bases: TGTGCCAGCTCACCACTTGGCGGGACCGGGGAGCTGTTTTTT.

V is TRBV2 and J is TRBJ2-5; maybe TRBD1 (5 bases). Germline V gene data show CDR1 as SNHLY and CDR2 as FYNNEI. V lost 7 bases and J 3 bases, leaving 6 bases between the germline ends. The CDR3 extends over 11 amino acids. DNA for the CDR3: TGTGCCAGCAAAGGGGAAGAGACCCAGTACTTC. This translates into CASKGEETQYF.

About this clone itself: One end of the junction varies from germline; a read error may be responsible. The chain combines TRBV7-9 with TRBJ1-1; TRBD1 is a possible D gene (5 bases). The CDR3 loop spans 14 amino acids. The germline V gene has CDR1 SEHNR and CDR2 FQNEAQ (reference sequence). The DNA of the CDR3 is TGTTCCAGCAGCCGACAACAGGAAAACACTGAAGCTTTCTTT. Amino acids: CSSSRQQENTEAFF.

With respect to this clone: At one end the junction does not follow the germline gene, possibly because of a read error. The gene calls are TRBV7-8 and TRBJ1-5; D remains ambiguous. This CDR3 region has 12 residues. Germline V lookup: CDR1 SGHVS, CDR2 FQNEAQ. CDR3 protein: CASSGWRELLKF. The CDR3 region has the DNA TGTGCCAGCAGCGGTTGGAGGGAGCTCTTGAAGTTT.

This clone was counted between two and nine times. The chain links TRBV30 to TRBJ1-4; 9 bases fit TRBD1. The trim removed 3 bases at V and 8 bases at J, leaving 4 bases unmatched. Germline-derived CDR1 and CDR2 are GTSNPN and SVGIG (reference sequence). The CDR3 contains 13 residues. The CDR3 is CAWSWTGEEKLFF. CDR3 bases: TGTGCCTGGAGCTGGACAGGGGAAGAAAAACTGTTTTTT.

The chain carries TRBV4-2 and TRBJ2-7; 10 bases fit TRBD2. Germline V gives CDR1 LGHNA, CDR2 YNFKEQ. The CDR3 extends over 17 amino acids. After removal of 0 bases from V and 2 bases from J, the junction contained 7 bases not matched to a gene. The CDR3 DNA reads as TGTGCCAGCAGCCAAGACCTAAGGACTAGCGGTGCCTACGAGCAGTACTTC. Amino acids: CASSQDLRTSGAYEQYF.

This sequence joins TRBV6-1 and TRBJ1-4; the match to TRBD1 covers 7 bases. Germline lookup yields CDR1 MNHNS and CDR2 SASEGT. The CDR3 runs 17 residues. J lost 2 bases, V lost 4 bases, and 10 bases had no gene match. CDR3 bases: TGTGCCAGCAGTGTCTTTGGAGGGGGCTTCACTAATGAAAAACTGTTTTTT. Translation: CASSVFGGGFTNEKLFF.

This clone was recorded a few times. The gene calls are TRBV4-2 and TRBJ2-3; 10 nucleotides line up with TRBD2. The CDR3 length is 17 residues. V was clipped by 0 bases and J by 5 bases; unmatched bases: 8. Germline CDR1 reads LGHNA; CDR2 reads YNFKEQ. The CDR3 DNA sequence: TGTGCCAGCAGCCAAGATCAGCCTAGCGGGAGTGGAGATACGCAGTATTTT. Its protein product is CASSQDQPSGSGDTQYF.

V is TRBV18 and J is TRBJ2-2; TRBD2 is a possible D gene (6 bases). V lost 1 base and J 3 bases, leaving 6 bases between the germline ends. The CDR3 totals 14 residues. Germline loops: CDR1 KGHSH, CDR2 LQKENI. CDR3 in amino acids: CASSPRLDTGELFF. The CDR3 nucleotides read TGTGCCAGCTCACCACGACTAGACACCGGGGAGCTGTTTTTT.

This clone appeared a few times. The V call is TRBV9, the J call TRBJ2-5, with TRBD2 matching over 11 bases. Trimming took 3 bases from V and 0 from J; bases not matched to a gene: 10. The CDR3 totals 18 residues. CDR1 is SGDLS and CDR2 is YYNGEE in the germline V gene. CDR3 residues: CASSALAGGSWYQETQYF. CDR3 nucleotides: TGTGCCAGCAGCGCATTAGCGGGGGGGTCCTGGTACCAAGAGACCCAGTACTTC.

In this sample, this clone turned up a few times. V gene TRBV5-1 combines with J gene TRBJ1-1, with 9 bases matching TRBD1. The germline V gene has CDR1 SGHRS and CDR2 YFSETQ. The CDR3 has 16 residues. Trimming cost V 2 bases and J 7 bases; bases outside gene matches: 12. The CDR3 DNA is TGCGCCAGCAGCTTTTGGGACAGGGTGAGTCGGGGTGAAGCTTTCTTT. Its translation is CASSFWDRVSRGEAFF. Full variable domain (missing parts from reference TRBV5-1 and TRBJ1-1): KAGVTQTPRYLIKTRGQQVTLSCSPISGHRSVSWYQQTPGQGLQFLFEYFSETQRNKGNFPGRFSGRQFSNSRSEMNVSTLELGDSALYLCASSFWDRVSRGEAFFGQGTRLTVV.

The CDR3 is CASSLQGLREKLFF. Here the CDR3 DNA reads TGTGCCAGCAGCTTACAGGGGTTAAGGGAAAAACTGTTTTTT. The rearrangement uses TRBV7-8 and TRBJ1-4, with D possibly matching TRBD1 (6 bases). This CDR3 is 14 amino acids long. Per the germline V gene, CDR1 is SGHVS and CDR2 is FQNEAQ. V was pared by 2 bases and J by 8 bases, with 12 bases between.

This clone was seen only a few times. This chain uses TRBV7-2 with TRBJ2-1, with 14 bases fitting TRBD2. The CDR3 extends over 16 amino acids. The V gene's germline CDR1 is SGHTA and CDR2 FQGNSA. After removal of 5 bases from V and 9 bases from J, the junction contained 9 bases not matched to a gene. Here the CDR3 DNA reads TGTGCCAGCAGCCCCCGGACTAGCGGGGGGCGGGTTGAGCAGTTCTTC. The encoded protein is CASSPRTSGGRVEQFF.

The chain carries TRBV19 and TRBJ2-4; possibly TRBD2 for D (6 bases). The CDR3 length is 18 residues. V was clipped by 5 bases and J by 0 bases, with 20 bases between them. Germline CDR1 and CDR2: LNHDA and SQIVND (reference sequence). The CDR3 DNA reads as TGTGCCAGTAGTTTTATGGGAGTAGCGGAACTAGCCAAAAACATTCAGTACTTC. As protein: CASSFMGVAELAKNIQYF.

This clone has just one count. This chain links TRBV7-9 with TRBJ1-1; 10 bases are a match to TRBD1. With V trimmed by 5 bases and J by 6 bases, 9 bases remained unmatched. There are 15 residues in the CDR3. Germline values: CDR1 SEHNR, CDR2 FQNEAQ (reference sequence). This chain's CDR3 is CASSPQTGGSAEAFF. DNA of the CDR3: TGTGCCAGCAGCCCGCAGACAGGGGGCAGTGCTGAAGCTTTCTTT.

The rearrangement uses TRBV30 and TRBJ2-7; 9 bases align to TRBD1. In germline, CDR1 is GTSNPN, CDR2 SVGIG (reference sequence). CDR3 length: 13 amino acids. With 5 bases clipped from V and 0 bases from J, the junction kept 2 bases outside the gene matches. CDR3 DNA: TGTGCCTGGGGGACAGGGAGCTCCTACGAGCAGTACTTC. Amino acid sequence: CAWGTGSSYEQYF. The full variable domain, its missing parts supplied by reference TRBV30 and TRBJ2-7, is SQTIHQWPATLVQPVGSPLSLECTVEGTSNPNLYWYRQAAGRGLQLLFYSVGIGQISSEVPQNLSASRPQDRQFILSSKKLLLSDSGFYLCAWGTGSSYEQYFGPGTRLTVT.

This chain connects TRBV19 to TRBJ1-2; D call uncertain. The CDR3 spans 14 residues. Germline values: CDR1 LNHDA, CDR2 SQIVND (reference sequence). V lost 1 base, J lost 2 bases, and 8 bases lay in between. This CDR3 is CASSIASRNYGYTF. DNA for the CDR3: TGTGCCAGTAGTATAGCGAGCAGGAACTATGGCTACACCTTC.